The clone carrying this T cell receptor (beta chain) was found many times. TCRdb reanalysed the 5' RACE reads using MiXCR and keeps one entry per CDR3 protein. The data contain about 63,000 distinct CDR3 sequences, over 10% of them singletons. Looked up from germline, CDR1 is LGHNA and CDR2 is YSLEER. V lost 5 bases, J lost 9 bases, and 14 bases lay in between. The CDR3 contains 13 residues. The sample comes from a study of early T cells in non-severe SARS-CoV-2 infection. This TCR was sampled from an adult who was a healthcare worker with PCR-confirmed SARS-CoV-2 infection or an uninfected control (not recorded which). The sample consisted of whole blood. This sequence joins TRBV4-3 and TRBJ2-1; the D gene could be TRBD1 or TRBD2 (5 bases each). The CDR3 DNA sequence: TGCGCCAGCAGCACAGGTGGCGGGCGTGAGCAGTTCTTC. Amino acid sequence: CASSTGGGREQFF.